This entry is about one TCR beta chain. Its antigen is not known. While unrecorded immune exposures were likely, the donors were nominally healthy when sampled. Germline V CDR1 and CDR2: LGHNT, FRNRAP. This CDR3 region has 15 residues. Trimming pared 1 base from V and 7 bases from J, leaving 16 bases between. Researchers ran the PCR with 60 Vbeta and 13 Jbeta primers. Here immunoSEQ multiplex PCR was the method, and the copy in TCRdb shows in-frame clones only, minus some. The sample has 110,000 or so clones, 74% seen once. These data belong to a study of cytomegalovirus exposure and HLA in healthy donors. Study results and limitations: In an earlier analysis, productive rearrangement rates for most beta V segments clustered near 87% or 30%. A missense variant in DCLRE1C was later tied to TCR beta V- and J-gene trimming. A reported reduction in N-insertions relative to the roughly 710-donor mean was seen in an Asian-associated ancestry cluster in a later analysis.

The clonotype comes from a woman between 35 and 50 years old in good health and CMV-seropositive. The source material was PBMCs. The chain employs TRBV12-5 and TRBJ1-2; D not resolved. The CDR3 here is CASGLGVGSFSGYTF. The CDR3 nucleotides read TGTGCTAGTGGTTTGGGAGTGGGCAGTTTTAGTGGCTACACCTTC.